Below, 18 T cell receptor beta chains from the same sample are listed, as sequenced in a study of CD8 T cells in Susac syndrome (dated by TCRdb to the late 2010s). Preparation of the library involved the immunoSEQ multiplex PCR assay. RNA was extracted using the RNeasy kit, and roughly 0.5 to 1 microgram was reverse transcribed with random hexamers. TCRdb reprocessing: public reads trimmed at Q25 with fastp, clones called with MiXCR, in-frame beta chains kept. Identical CDR3 protein sequences are pooled into one entry, listed with their most common genes and DNA. The sample table lists about 250,000 distinct CDR3 sequences, roughly 93% of them with a count of one. The ten largest account for around 0.067% of the sample. Sequenced material: CD4+ T cells from PBMCs. These receptors were collected from a human donor with multiple sclerosis.

The rearrangement links TRBV12-3 or TRBV12-4 to TRBJ1-1, with D hard to call. CDR3 length: 13 amino acids. V was shortened by 4 bases and J by 4 bases, with 10 bases between the two germline ends. CDR3 sequence: CASSSSHGTEAFF. CDR3 coding DNA: TGTGCCAGCAGTTCGAGTCATGGCACTGAAGCTTTCTTT.

This clonotype was picked up one time. The chain recombines TRBV20-1 with TRBJ1-1; D remains unclear. Germline loops: CDR1 DFQATT, CDR2 SNEGSKA (reference sequence). The CDR3 runs to 12 residues. V was clipped by 7 bases and J by 2 bases, with 11 bases between them. The DNA of the CDR3 is TGCAGTGTTCGGACGGGCAACACTGAAGCTTTCTTT. It translates to CSVRTGNTEAFF.

This chain uses TRBV15 with TRBJ2-3; D remains ambiguous. The CDR3 has 15 amino acids. The germline CDR1 and CDR2 sequences are LNHNV and YYDKDF (reference sequence). Trimming took 4 bases from V and 0 from J, leaving 11 bases between them. DNA for the CDR3: TGTGCCACCAGCATGGAAAAAACTAGCACAGATACGCAGTATTTT. Translated: CATSMEKTSTDTQYF.

This sequence joins TRBV5-1 and TRBJ2-3; no clear D gene. The CDR3 has 15 residues. The V gene's germline CDR1 is SGHRS and CDR2 YFSETQ. Trimming cost V 0 bases and J 4 bases, with 12 bases left between them. The CDR3 region has the DNA TGCGCCAGCAGCTTGGAGGCCTCCCACCCAGATACGCAGTATTTT. Translating gives CASSLEASHPDTQYF.

This sequence joins TRBV9 and TRBJ2-7; 8 nucleotides line up with TRBD1. Germline loops: CDR1 SGDLS, CDR2 YYNGEE. The CDR3 is 15 amino acids. V shed 4 bases, J shed 4 bases, and the junction held 10 bases outside the gene matches. This chain's CDR3 is CASSSGQGEWYEQYF. DNA for the CDR3: TGTGCCAGCAGCTCAGGACAGGGTGAGTGGTACGAGCAGTACTTC. The variable domain in full, completed from reference TRBV9 and TRBJ2-7, reads DSGVTQTPKHLITATGQRVTLRCSPRSGDLSVYWYQQSLDQGLQFLIQYYNGEERAKGNILERFSAQQFPDLHSELNLSSLELGDSALYFCASSSGQGEWYEQYFGPGTRLTVT.

The rearrangement joins TRBV19 to TRBJ1-1, with 10 bases lining up with TRBD1. V was pared by 7 bases and J by 6 bases, with 14 bases of the junction left unmatched. This CDR3 comprises 16 residues. The germline V gene has CDR1 LNHDA and CDR2 SQIVND (reference sequence). The CDR3, as DNA: TGTGCCAGTAACATCCGGACAGGGGGGCGGGGTGCTGAAGCTTTCTTT. It translates to CASNIRTGGRGAEAFF.

The rearrangement uses TRBV29-1 and TRBJ2-6; TRBD1 might be the D (6 bases). The CDR3 is 12 residues long. Germline CDR1 and CDR2: SQVTM and ANQGSEA. V was shortened by 6 bases and J by 4 bases, with 7 bases between the two germline ends. CDR3 bases: TGCAGCGTAGGACAGGGGGCCAACGTCCTGACTTTC. Translation: CSVGQGANVLTF.

The rearrangement joins TRBV20-1 to TRBJ2-3; TRBD1 might be the D (6 bases). The CDR3 totals 13 residues. Per the germline V gene, CDR1 is DFQATT and CDR2 is SNEGSKA (reference sequence). V was clipped by 5 bases and J by 2 bases, with 11 bases between them. The CDR3 nucleotides are TGCAGTGCTCCTGGACAGAACACAGATACGCAGTATTTT. Its protein is CSAPGQNTDTQYF.

The chain links TRBV29-1 to TRBJ1-1; D remains unclear. Germline CDR1 and CDR2: SQVTM and ANQGSEA. The CDR3 totals 12 residues. Trimming removed 6 bases at V and 1 base at J, with 9 bases between. Here the CDR3 DNA reads TGCAGCGTAAGTACGTGGAACACTGAAGCTTTCTTT. This codes for CSVSTWNTEAFF.

The V and J genes are TRBV7-3 and TRBJ2-3; possible D gene TRBD1, 6 bases. The germline V gene has CDR1 SGHTA and CDR2 FQGTGA. V lost 5 bases and J lost 6, with 18 bases in between. CDR3 length: 15 residues. The DNA for the CDR3 is TGTGCCAGCAGCCCCCGCAGACAGGTCACGGATACGCAGTATTTT. It codes for CASSPRRQVTDTQYF.

This clonotype was picked up one time. The chain joins TRBV12-3 or TRBV12-4 to TRBJ2-5; no clear D gene. This CDR3 is built from 14 residues. Between the trimmed V and J ends, which lost 6 bases and 2 bases, there was a span of 13 bases. The chain's CDR3 is CASRRSSLQETQYF. The CDR3 DNA sequence: TGTGCCAGCAGACGAAGTAGCTTGCAAGAGACCCAGTACTTC.

The chain carries TRBV12-5 and TRBJ2-7; a weak D match, TRBD1 (6 bases). CDR3 length: 17 amino acids. V was pared by 1 base and J by 0 bases, with 16 bases between. CDR1 and CDR2 from the germline V gene are LGHNT and FRNRAP. The CDR3 region has the DNA TGTGCTAGTGGTTTGGCAGGGGACACGATGAGCTCCTACGAGCAGTACGTC. It translates to CASGLAGDTMSSYEQYV.

The chain recombines TRBV7-3 with TRBJ1-1, with TRBD1 matching 7 bases. V gave up 3 bases and J gave up 6 bases; unmatched junction bases: 7. This CDR3 has 14 amino acids. Germline CDR1 and CDR2: SGHTA and FQGTGA. CDR3 amino acids: CASSFRGGDPEAFF. CDR3 DNA: TGTGCCAGCAGCTTTAGAGGGGGCGACCCTGAAGCTTTCTTT.

The rearrangement uses TRBV20-1 and TRBJ1-5, with TRBD1 matching 9 bases. After removal of 1 base from V and 11 bases from J, the junction contained 15 bases not matched to a gene. The CDR3 is made up of 16 amino acids. Germline CDR1 and CDR2: DFQATT and SNEGSKA (reference sequence). The CDR3, as DNA: TGCAGTGCTAGAGGAGGAGGGACAGGGAGGGAAAAGACCCAGCATTTT. It is translated as CSARGGGTGREKTQHF.

The J gene is TRBJ1-1, the V gene TRBV25-1; no reliable D call. Between the trimmed V and J ends, which lost 4 bases and 11 bases, there was a span of 14 bases. Looked up from germline, CDR1 is MGHDK and CDR2 is SYGVNS. The CDR3 sequence is 12 residues long. CDR3 sequence: CASSVHSGSAFF. CDR3 DNA sequence: TGTGCCAGCAGTGTCCACAGCGGTTCGGCTTTCTTT.

V usage is TRBV7-6 and J usage is TRBJ2-5; 9 nucleotides align to TRBD1. Germline V gives CDR1 SGHVS, CDR2 FNYEAQ. This CDR3 contains 15 residues. Trimming cost V 5 bases and J 4 bases; bases outside gene matches: 8. CDR3 sequence (DNA): TGTGCCAGCAGCCCATTGACAGGGGGGGTAGAGACCCAGTACTTC. Translated: CASSPLTGGVETQYF.

Only one count was recorded for this clonotype. This chain joins TRBV7-9 and TRBJ2-3; D might be TRBD2 (5 bases). Germline V gene sequence: CDR1 SEHNR, CDR2 FQNEAQ (reference sequence). V was clipped by 1 base and J by 0 bases, with 8 bases between them. This CDR3 spans 15 amino acids. DNA of the CDR3: TGTGCCAGCAGCTTAGGGAGCGGTAGCACAGATACGCAGTATTTT. This translates into CASSLGSGSTDTQYF. The entire variable domain, with the rest obtained from reference TRBV7-9 and TRBJ2-3, is as follows: DTGVSQNPRHKITKRGQNVTFRCDPISEHNRLYWYRQTLGQGPEFLTYFQNEAQLEKSRLLSDRFSAERPKGSFSTLEIQRTEQGDSAMYLCASSLGSGSTDTQYFGPGTRLTVL.

The V gene is TRBV7-2, the J gene TRBJ2-7; no definite D call. CDR1 is SGHTA, CDR2 FQGNSA, per germline. This CDR3 comprises 13 residues. V dropped 1 base and J dropped 2 bases, with 6 bases sitting between them. CDR3 DNA: TGTGCCAGCAGCTTAGGTCTGGCCTACGAGCAGTACTTC. It yields the protein CASSLGLAYEQYF.